The T cell receptor beta chain described here comes from a study of T cell repertoires in cytomegalovirus infection. On this clonotype: Antigen unknown.

The germline V gene has CDR1 SGHVS and CDR2 FNYEAQ. Trimming shortened V by 1 base and J by 0 bases, and 7 bases separated the two germline ends. The CDR3 contains 14 residues. TCRdb independently ran MiXCR on the reads; one entry per CDR3 protein. The sample shows hundreds of thousands of distinct CDR3 sequences, about 31% of them seen only once. The specimen was cultured CD8+ T cells from PBMCs, collected from culture after CMV antigen stimulation. The J gene is TRBJ2-7, the V gene TRBV7-6; D is uncertain. This sequence was found in a human donor in good health (CMV status not recorded). Some clones in this sample may be carry-over from other donors' samples. CDR3 in amino acids: CASSLGDDSYEQYF. Written as DNA, the CDR3 is TGTGCCAGCAGCTTAGGAGACGACTCCTACGAGCAGTACTTC.